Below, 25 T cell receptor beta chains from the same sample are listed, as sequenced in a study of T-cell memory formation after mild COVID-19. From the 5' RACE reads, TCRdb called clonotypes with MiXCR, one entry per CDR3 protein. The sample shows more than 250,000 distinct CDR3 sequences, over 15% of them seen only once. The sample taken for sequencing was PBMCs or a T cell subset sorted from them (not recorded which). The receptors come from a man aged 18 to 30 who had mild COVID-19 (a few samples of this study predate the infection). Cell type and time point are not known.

CDR3 sequence (DNA): TGCAGTGCTACAGGGGGCTTGGACCAGACCCAGTACTTC. Amino acids: CSATGGLDQTQYF. V is TRBV20-1 and J is TRBJ2-5; 8 bases agree with TRBD1. V trimming: 4 bases; J trimming: 6 bases; junction bases outside the gene matches: 7. The CDR3 spans 13 residues. Per germline, CDR1 DFQATT and CDR2 SNEGSKA (reference sequence).

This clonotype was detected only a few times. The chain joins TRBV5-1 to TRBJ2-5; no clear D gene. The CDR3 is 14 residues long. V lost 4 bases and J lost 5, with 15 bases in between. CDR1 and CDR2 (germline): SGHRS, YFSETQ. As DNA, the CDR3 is TGCGCCAGCAGCCCAACACTGAGGCGGGAGACCCAGTACTTC. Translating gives CASSPTLRRETQYF. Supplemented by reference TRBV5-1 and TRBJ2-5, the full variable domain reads KAGVTQTPRYLIKTRGQQVTLSCSPISGHRSVSWYQQTPGQGLQFLFEYFSETQRNKGNFPGRFSGRQFSNSRSEMNVSTLELGDSALYLCASSPTLRRETQYFGPGTRLLVL.

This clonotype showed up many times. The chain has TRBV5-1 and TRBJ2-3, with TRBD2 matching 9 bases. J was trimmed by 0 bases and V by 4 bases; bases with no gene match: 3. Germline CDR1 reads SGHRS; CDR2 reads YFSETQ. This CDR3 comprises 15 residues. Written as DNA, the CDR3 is TGCGCCAGCAGCCCAGGACTAGCGAGCACAGATACGCAGTATTTT. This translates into CASSPGLASTDTQYF.

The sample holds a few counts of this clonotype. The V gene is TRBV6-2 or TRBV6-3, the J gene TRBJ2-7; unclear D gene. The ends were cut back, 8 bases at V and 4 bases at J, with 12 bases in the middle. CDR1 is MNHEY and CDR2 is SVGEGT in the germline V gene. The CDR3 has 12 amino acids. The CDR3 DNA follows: TGTGCCAGCGGAACGGAACCTTACGAGCAGTACTTC. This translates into CASGTEPYEQYF.

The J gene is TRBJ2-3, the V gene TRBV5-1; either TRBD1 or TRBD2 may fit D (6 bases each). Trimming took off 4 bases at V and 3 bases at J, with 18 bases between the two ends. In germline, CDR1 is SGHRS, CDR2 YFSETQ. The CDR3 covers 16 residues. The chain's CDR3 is CASSLDRGPGTDTQYF. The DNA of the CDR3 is TGCGCCAGCAGCCTCGATCGGGGGCCTGGTACAGATACGCAGTATTTT.

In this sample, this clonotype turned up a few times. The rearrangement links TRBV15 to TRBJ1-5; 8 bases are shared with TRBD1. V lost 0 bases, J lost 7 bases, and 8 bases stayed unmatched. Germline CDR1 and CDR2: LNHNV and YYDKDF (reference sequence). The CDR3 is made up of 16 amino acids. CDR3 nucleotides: TGTGCCACCAGCAGAGATTATGGACAGGGTGAGCAGCCCCAGCATTTT. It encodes CATSRDYGQGEQPQHF.

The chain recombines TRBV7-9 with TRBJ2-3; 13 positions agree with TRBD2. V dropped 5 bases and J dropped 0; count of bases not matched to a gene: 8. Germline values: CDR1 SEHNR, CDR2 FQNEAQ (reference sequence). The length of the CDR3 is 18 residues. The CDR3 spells CASSRTSGGATSTDTQYF. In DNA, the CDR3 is TGTGCCAGCAGCCGCACTAGCGGGGGGGCCACTAGCACAGATACGCAGTATTTT.

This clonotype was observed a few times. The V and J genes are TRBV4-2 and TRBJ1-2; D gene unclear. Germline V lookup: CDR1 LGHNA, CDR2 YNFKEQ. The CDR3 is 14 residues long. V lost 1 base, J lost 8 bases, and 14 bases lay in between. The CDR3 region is CASSQGEGMGGYTF. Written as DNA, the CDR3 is TGTGCCAGCAGCCAAGGTGAAGGCATGGGAGGCTACACCTTC.

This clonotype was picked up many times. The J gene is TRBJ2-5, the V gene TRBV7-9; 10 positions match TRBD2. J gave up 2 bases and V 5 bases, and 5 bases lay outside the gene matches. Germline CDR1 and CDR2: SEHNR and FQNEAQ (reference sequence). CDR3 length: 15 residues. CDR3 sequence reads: CASSPQRGGQETQYF. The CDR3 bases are TGTGCCAGCAGCCCTCAGCGGGGGGGTCAAGAGACCCAGTACTTC.

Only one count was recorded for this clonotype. The DNA of the CDR3 is TGTGCCAGCAGCCGGGGGGAGACAATGCTTGCCTATGGCTACACCTTC. Protein: CASSRGETMLAYGYTF. V usage is TRBV5-4 and J usage is TRBJ1-2, with D possibly matching TRBD1 (5 bases). Trimming took off 4 bases at V and 4 bases at J, with 20 bases between the two ends. CDR1 is SGHNT, CDR2 YYREEE, per germline (reference sequence). The CDR3 extends over 16 amino acids.

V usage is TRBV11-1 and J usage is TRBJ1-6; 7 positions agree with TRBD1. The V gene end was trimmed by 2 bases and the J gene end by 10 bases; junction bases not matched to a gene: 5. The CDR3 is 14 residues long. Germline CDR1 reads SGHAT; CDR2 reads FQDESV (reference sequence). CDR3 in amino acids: CASSLNRGESPLHF. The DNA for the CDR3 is TGTGCCAGCAGCTTAAACAGGGGCGAGTCACCCCTCCACTTT.

This CDR3 reads CASSYQYTDTQYF. The CDR3 region has the DNA TGTGCCAGCAGTTACCAGTATACAGATACGCAGTATTTT. The chain is built from TRBV6-5 and TRBJ2-3; no reliable D call. CDR3 length equals 13 residues. Deletions cut 2 bases from V and 3 bases from J, with 6 bases between. Germline V CDR1 and CDR2: MNHEY, SVGAGI.

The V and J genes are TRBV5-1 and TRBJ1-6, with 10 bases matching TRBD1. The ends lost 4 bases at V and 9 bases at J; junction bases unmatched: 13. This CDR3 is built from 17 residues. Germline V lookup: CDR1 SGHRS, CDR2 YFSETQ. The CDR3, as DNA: TGCGCCAGCAGCATTGAGGGGACAGGGGTCGACGTTTCACCCCTCCACTTT. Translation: CASSIEGTGVDVSPLHF. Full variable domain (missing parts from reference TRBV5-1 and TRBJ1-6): KAGVTQTPRYLIKTRGQQVTLSCSPISGHRSVSWYQQTPGQGLQFLFEYFSETQRNKGNFPGRFSGRQFSNSRSEMNVSTLELGDSALYLCASSIEGTGVDVSPLHFGNGTRLTVT.

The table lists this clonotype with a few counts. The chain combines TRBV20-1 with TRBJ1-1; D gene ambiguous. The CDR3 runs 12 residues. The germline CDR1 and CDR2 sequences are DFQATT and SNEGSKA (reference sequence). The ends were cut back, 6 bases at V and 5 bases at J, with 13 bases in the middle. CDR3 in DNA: TGCAGTGCCCCGGATGGTAAGACTGAAGCTTTCTTT. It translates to CSAPDGKTEAFF.

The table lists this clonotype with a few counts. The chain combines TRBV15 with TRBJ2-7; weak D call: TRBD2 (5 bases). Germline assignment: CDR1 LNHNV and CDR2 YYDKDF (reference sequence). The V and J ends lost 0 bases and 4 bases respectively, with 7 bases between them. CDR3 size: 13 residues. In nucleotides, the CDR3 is TGTGCCACCAGCAGAGATTGGACTTACGAGCAGTACTTC. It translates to CATSRDWTYEQYF. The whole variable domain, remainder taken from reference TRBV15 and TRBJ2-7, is DAMVIQNPRYQVTQFGKPVTLSCSQTLNHNVMYWYQQKSSQAPKLLFHYYDKDFNNEADTPDNFQSRRPNTSFCFLDIRSPGLGDTAMYLCATSRDWTYEQYFGPGTRLTVT.

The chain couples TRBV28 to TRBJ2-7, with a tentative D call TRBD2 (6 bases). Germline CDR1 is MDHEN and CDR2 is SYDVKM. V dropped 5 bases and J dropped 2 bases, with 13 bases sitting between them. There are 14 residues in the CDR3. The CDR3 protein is CASSLGPGAYEQYV. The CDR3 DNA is TGTGCCAGCAGTCTCGGCCCGGGAGCCTACGAGCAGTACGTC.

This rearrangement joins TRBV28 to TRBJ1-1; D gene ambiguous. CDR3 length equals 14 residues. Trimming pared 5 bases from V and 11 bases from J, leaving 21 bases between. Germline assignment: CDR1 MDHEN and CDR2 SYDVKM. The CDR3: CASSNHLGPDPAFF. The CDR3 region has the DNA TGTGCCAGCAGTAACCACTTGGGCCCCGACCCGGCTTTCTTT.

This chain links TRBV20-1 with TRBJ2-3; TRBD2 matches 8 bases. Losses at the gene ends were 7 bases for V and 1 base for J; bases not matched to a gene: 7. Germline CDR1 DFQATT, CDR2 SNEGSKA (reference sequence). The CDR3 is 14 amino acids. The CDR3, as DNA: TGCAGTGTTAAAAAAGCGGGAGGCACAGATACGCAGTATTTT. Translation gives CSVKKAGGTDTQYF.

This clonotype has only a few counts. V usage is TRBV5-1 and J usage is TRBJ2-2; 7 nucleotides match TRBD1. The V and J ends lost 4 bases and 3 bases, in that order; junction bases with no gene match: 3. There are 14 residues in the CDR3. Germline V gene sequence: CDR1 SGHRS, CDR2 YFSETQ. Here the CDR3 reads CASSTTGYTGELFF. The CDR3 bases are TGCGCCAGCAGCACGACAGGGTACACCGGGGAGCTGTTTTTT.

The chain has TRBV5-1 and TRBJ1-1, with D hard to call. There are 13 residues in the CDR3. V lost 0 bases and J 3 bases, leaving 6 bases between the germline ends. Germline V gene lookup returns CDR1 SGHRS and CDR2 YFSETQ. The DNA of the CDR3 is TGCGCCAGCAGCTTGGATCCTGACACTGAAGCTTTCTTT. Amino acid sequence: CASSLDPDTEAFF. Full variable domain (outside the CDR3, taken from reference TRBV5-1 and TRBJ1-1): KAGVTQTPRYLIKTRGQQVTLSCSPISGHRSVSWYQQTPGQGLQFLFEYFSETQRNKGNFPGRFSGRQFSNSRSEMNVSTLELGDSALYLCASSLDPDTEAFFGQGTRLTVV.

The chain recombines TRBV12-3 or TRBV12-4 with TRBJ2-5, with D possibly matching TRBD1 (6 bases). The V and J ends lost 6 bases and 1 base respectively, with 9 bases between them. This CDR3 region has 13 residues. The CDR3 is CASSRTAQETQYF. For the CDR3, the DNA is TGTGCCAGCAGCCGGACAGCCCAAGAGACCCAGTACTTC.

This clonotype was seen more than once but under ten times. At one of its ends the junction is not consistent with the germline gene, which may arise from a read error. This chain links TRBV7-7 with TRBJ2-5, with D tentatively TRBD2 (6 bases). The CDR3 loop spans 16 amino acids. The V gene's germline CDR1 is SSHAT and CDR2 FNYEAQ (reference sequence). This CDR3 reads CASSLGGTAGQETQYF. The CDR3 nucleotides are TGTGCTAGCAGCTTGGGCGGGACCGCCGGACAAGAGACCCAGTACTTC.

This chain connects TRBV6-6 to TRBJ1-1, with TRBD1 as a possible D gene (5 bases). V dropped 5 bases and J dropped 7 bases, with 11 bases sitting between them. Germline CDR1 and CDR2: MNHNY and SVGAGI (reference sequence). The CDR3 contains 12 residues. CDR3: CASSRDGGEAFF. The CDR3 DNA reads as TGTGCCAGCAGTAGGGACGGAGGTGAAGCTTTCTTT.

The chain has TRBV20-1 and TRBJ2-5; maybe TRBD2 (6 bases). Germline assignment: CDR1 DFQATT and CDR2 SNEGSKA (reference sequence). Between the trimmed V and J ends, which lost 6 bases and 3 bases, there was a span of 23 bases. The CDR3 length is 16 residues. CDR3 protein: CSAFPSGGGKEETQYF. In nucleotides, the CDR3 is TGCAGTGCCTTCCCATCGGGCGGAGGGAAGGAAGAGACCCAGTACTTC.

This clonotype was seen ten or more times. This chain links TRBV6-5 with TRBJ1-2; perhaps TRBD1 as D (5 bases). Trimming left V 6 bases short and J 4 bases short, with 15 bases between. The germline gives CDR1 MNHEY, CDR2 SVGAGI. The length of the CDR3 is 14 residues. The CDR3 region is CASRLFQGGYGYTF. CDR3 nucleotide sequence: TGTGCCAGCAGACTGTTTCAGGGAGGCTATGGCTACACCTTC.